A single sample gave rise to the 14 T cell receptor beta chains below, sequenced in a study of preoperative IRX-2 immunotherapy in early breast cancer. Sequencing used immunoSEQ multiplex PCR; TCRdb keeps in-frame clones, though not all of them. The table records 25,000 to 30,000 clones, approximately 75% of them present only once. Stated treatment: preoperative locoregional IRX-2 cytokine immunotherapy. This sample comprised lymph node tissue, obtained after IRX-2 immunotherapy. The receptors come from a human donor with breast cancer.

The rearrangement links TRBV12-5 to TRBJ1-4, with D unclear. From germline, CDR1 is LGHNT and CDR2 FRNRAP. This CDR3 has 13 residues. CDR3 nucleotide sequence: TGTGCCACCTCCCTCGGCGGGAATGAAAAACTGTTTTTT. This translates into CATSLGGNEKLFF.

The rearrangement uses TRBV18 and TRBJ1-4; the D is unclear. The CDR3 is 15 residues long. CDR1 is KGHSH and CDR2 is LQKENI in the germline V gene. V was trimmed by 2 bases and J by 5 bases, leaving 12 bases between them. The CDR3 sequence: CASSPNKGSNEKLFF. CDR3 nucleotide sequence: TGTGCCAGCTCACCAAATAAGGGTTCCAATGAAAAACTGTTTTTT.

A single count supports this clone. This chain links TRBV19 with TRBJ1-2; TRBD1 aligns across 8 bases. Germline trimming cut 5 bases from V and 4 bases from J; bases unmatched to any gene: 9. This CDR3 has 15 residues. The germline CDR1 and CDR2 sequences are LNHDA and SQIVND (reference sequence). CDR3 protein: CASSPKDRESYGYTF. CDR3 nucleotides: TGTGCCAGTAGTCCCAAGGACAGGGAGAGCTATGGCTACACCTTC.

J is TRBJ2-7 and V is TRBV12-2; TRBD1, the table's D call, was not compared with the DNA. TRBV12-2 is noted as a pseudogene. The CDR3 has 16 amino acids. The CDR3 protein is CASRLGRRDRGTEQYV. The CDR3 region has the DNA TGTGCAAGTCGCTTAGGGAGACGGGACAGGGGAACCGAGCAGTACGTC.

This sequence joins TRBV5-1 and TRBJ1-1, with TRBD1 matching 9 bases. The CDR3 contains 16 residues. Losses at the gene ends were 5 bases for V and 4 bases for J; bases not matched to a gene: 12. Germline loops: CDR1 SGHRS, CDR2 YFSETQ. CDR3 coding DNA: TGCGCCAGCAGTACCACAGGGGGCATATCGTCCACTGAAGCTTTCTTT. It codes for CASSTTGGISSTEAFF.

The V call is TRBV29-1, the J call TRBJ1-5; 8 bases map to TRBD1. This CDR3 contains 13 residues. The germline gives CDR1 SQVTM, CDR2 ANQGSEA. V was pared by 7 bases and J by 4 bases, with 6 bases of the junction left unmatched. The CDR3 bases are TGCAGCGCTAGGACAGGGACAAATCAGCCCCAGCATTTT. This encodes CSARTGTNQPQHF.

This clone was found a few times. The chain has TRBV29-1 and TRBJ1-3; D is uncertain. CDR3 size: 15 residues. Germline V gene data show CDR1 as SQVTM and CDR2 as ANQGSEA. The germline V and J ends were trimmed by 4 bases and 3 bases, with 16 bases remaining between them. CDR3 in amino acids: CSVASPRVGGNTIYF. The DNA for the CDR3 is TGCAGCGTTGCTTCCCCCCGGGTTGGTGGAAACACCATATATTTT.

A remark on this clone: Other DNA sequences from this sample encode an identical CDR3 as well. The J gene is TRBJ1-1, the V gene TRBV18, with D hard to call. Trimming shortened V by 1 base and J by 1 base, and 4 bases separated the two germline ends. From germline, CDR1 is KGHSH and CDR2 LQKENI. This CDR3 is 13 amino acids long. The CDR3 protein is CASSPRTNTEAFF. CDR3 nucleotide sequence: TGTGCCAGCTCACCACGGACGAACACTGAAGCTTTCTTT.

The chain employs TRBV5-1 and TRBJ2-1, with 11 bases that match TRBD1. Germline trimming cut 4 bases from V and 7 bases from J; bases unmatched to any gene: 7. The CDR3 runs 15 residues. Per germline, CDR1 SGHRS and CDR2 YFSETQ. CDR3 in DNA: TGCGCCAGCAGCCCAGGACAGGGGGCTTGGAATGAGCAGTTCTTC. Translated: CASSPGQGAWNEQFF. The entire variable domain, with the rest obtained from reference TRBV5-1 and TRBJ2-1, is as follows: KAGVTQTPRYLIKTRGQQVTLSCSPISGHRSVSWYQQTPGQGLQFLFEYFSETQRNKGNFPGRFSGRQFSNSRSEMNVSTLELGDSALYLCASSPGQGAWNEQFFGPGTRLTVL.

The J gene is TRBJ2-1, the V gene TRBV1. TRBV1 has pseudogene status. This CDR3 is built from 16 residues. DNA of the CDR3: TGCACCAGCAGCCGGGGTGGGCTATGCTCCTACAATGAGCAGTTCTTC. Translation: CTSSRGGLCSYNEQFF.

The chain uses TRBV10-2 and TRBJ2-3, with D unclear. CDR1 WSHSY and CDR2 SAAADI come from the germline V gene. The CDR3 is 15 amino acids. The V and J ends lost 4 bases and 0 bases respectively, with 11 bases between them. The CDR3 is CASSASGLSTDTQYF. The DNA of the CDR3 is TGCGCCAGCAGTGCCTCAGGTCTCAGCACAGATACGCAGTATTTT.

The gene calls are TRBV6-8 and TRBJ1-6; no clear D gene. Deletions cut 6 bases from V and 7 bases from J, with 13 bases between. Germline lookup yields CDR1 MNHGY and CDR2 SAAAGT. The CDR3 runs 14 residues. CDR3: CASRYEAENSPLHF. The CDR3 region has the DNA TGTGCCAGCAGATATGAGGCCGAGAATTCACCCCTCCACTTT.

The chain uses TRBV6-1 and TRBJ1-6; D is ambiguous. This CDR3 has 18 amino acids. V lost 1 base and J 3 bases, leaving 16 bases between the germline ends. Germline-derived CDR1 and CDR2 are MNHNS and SASEGT. Here the CDR3 DNA reads TGTGCCAGCAGTGAAGTTCCCCAGGCGATGGGCTATAATTCACCCCTCCACTTT. As protein: CASSEVPQAMGYNSPLHF.

V usage is TRBV30 and J usage is TRBJ1-1; D ambiguous. Trimming stripped 5 bases from V and 5 bases from J, with 9 bases between. Germline CDR1 is GTSNPN and CDR2 is SVGIG (reference sequence). The CDR3 is made up of 11 amino acids. The CDR3 is CAWGWETEAFF. The CDR3 nucleotides are TGTGCCTGGGGGTGGGAAACTGAAGCTTTCTTT.